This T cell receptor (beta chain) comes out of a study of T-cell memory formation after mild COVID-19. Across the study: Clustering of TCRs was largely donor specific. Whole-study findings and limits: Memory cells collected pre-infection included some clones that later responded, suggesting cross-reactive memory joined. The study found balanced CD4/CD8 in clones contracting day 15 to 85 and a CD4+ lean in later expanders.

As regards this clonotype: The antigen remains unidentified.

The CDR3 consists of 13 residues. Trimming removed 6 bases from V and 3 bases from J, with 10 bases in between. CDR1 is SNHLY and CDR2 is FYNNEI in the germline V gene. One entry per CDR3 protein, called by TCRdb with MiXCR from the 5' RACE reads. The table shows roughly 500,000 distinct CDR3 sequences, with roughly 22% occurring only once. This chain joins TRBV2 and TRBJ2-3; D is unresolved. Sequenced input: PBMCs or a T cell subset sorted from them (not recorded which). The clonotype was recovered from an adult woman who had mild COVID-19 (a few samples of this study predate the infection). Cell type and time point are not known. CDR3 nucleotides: TGTGCCAGCAGGGGCGACCAGACAGATACGCAGTATTTT. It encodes CASRGDQTDTQYF.